The entry that follows covers one TCR beta chain sequence. Antigen specificity is unknown. These data are taken from a study of T cells in pancreatic ductal adenocarcinoma. Study-wide results and limits: No significant tumor-blood clonality difference; means were about 0.11 and 0.072. Compared with tumor, blood showed more total productive templates and around 8.4-fold more clonotypes. Tumors hold more CD45RO+ effector T cells, which may bias toward lower diversity.

Sequencing was performed with immunoSEQ multiplex PCR; in TCRdb, only in-frame clones are kept and a portion is missing. The table shows 97,000 or so clones, with about 95% occurring only once. Germline loops: CDR1 MDHEN, CDR2 SYDVKM. J was trimmed by 3 bases and V by 2 bases; bases with no gene match: 7. The CDR3 totals 16 residues. No neoadjuvant therapy was given to the selected pancreatic ductal adenocarcinoma patients before their surgery. Specimen: PBMCs. The chain links TRBV28 to TRBJ1-5, with TRBD1 matching 7 bases. The sequence was collected from a human donor with pancreatic ductal adenocarcinoma. CDR3 residues: CASSLPGTALNQPQHF. In DNA form, the CDR3 reads TGTGCCAGCAGTTTACCGGGGACAGCCCTCAATCAGCCCCAGCATTTT.